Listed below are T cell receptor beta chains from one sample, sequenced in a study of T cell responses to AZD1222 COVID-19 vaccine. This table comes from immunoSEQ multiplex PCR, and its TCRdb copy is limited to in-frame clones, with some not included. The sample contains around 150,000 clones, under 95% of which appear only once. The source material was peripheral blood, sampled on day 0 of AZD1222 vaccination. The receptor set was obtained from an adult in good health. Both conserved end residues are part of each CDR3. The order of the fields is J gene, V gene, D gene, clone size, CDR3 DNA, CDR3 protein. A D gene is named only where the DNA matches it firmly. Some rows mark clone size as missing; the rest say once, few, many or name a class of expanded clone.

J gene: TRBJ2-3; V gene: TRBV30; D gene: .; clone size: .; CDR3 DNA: TGTGCCTGGAGTGTAGCAACAGATACGCAGTATTTT; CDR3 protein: CAWSVATDTQYF
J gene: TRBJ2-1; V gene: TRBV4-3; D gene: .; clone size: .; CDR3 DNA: TGCGCCAGCAGCCAAGATTTCACTGGAATCTCTAGAAAATACAATGAGCAGTTCTTC; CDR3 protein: CASSQDFTGISRKYNEQFF
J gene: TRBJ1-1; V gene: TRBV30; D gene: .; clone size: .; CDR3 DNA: TGTGCCTGGAGTGAGGGCTGGACTGAAGCTTTCTTT; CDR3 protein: CAWSEGWTEAFF
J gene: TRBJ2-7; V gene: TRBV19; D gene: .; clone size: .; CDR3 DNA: TGTGCCAGTAGTACCTCCGGGCCCCCCGAGCAGTACTTC; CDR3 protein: CASSTSGPPEQYF
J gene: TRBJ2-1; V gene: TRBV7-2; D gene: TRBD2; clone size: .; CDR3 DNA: TGTGCCAGCAGCTTAAGTCATAGCGGGGGGGCCCATGAGCAGTTCTTC; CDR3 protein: CASSLSHSGGAHEQFF
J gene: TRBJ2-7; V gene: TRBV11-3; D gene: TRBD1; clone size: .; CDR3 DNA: TGTGCCAGCAGCTTAGACCGGGACAGGGCCTACGAGCAGTACTTC; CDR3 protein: CASSLDRDRAYEQYF
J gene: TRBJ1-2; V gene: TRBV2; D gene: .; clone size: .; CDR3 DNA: TGTGCCAGCAGTCGGGAGAGAGGCTACACCTTC; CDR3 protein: CASSRERGYTF
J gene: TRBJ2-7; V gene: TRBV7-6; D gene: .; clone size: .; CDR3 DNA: TGTGCCAGCAGCTTAGCCCCCTACGAGCAGTACTTC; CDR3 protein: CASSLAPYEQYF
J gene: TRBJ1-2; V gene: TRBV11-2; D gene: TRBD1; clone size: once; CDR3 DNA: TGTGCCAGCACCAAGACGCCGGACAGGGGCTATGGCTACACCTTC; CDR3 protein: CASTKTPDRGYGYTF
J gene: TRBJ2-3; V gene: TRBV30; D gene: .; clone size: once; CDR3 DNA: TGTGCCTGGGTGACGGTAGGAGGAGCGGGTACGCAGTATTTT; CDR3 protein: CAWVTVGGAGTQYF
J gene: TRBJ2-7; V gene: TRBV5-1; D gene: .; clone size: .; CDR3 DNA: TGCGCCAGCAGCCCACTTTCGGGGGGCTACACTCCCTACGAGCAGTACTTC; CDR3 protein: CASSPLSGGYTPYEQYF
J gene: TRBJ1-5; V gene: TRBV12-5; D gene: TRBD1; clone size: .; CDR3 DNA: TGTGCTAGTGGGAACCTGGACAGGGAAAATCAGCCCCAGCATTTT; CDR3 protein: CASGNLDRENQPQHF
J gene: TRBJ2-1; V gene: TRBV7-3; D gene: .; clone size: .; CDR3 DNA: TGTGCCAGCAGCTTAATTGGAGGGGAGCAGTTCTTC; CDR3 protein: CASSLIGGEQFF
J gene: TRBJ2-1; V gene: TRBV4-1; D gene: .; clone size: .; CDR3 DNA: TGCGCCAGCAGCTATCTCAGCGGAGGTGAGCAGTTCTTC; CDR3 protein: CASSYLSGGEQFF
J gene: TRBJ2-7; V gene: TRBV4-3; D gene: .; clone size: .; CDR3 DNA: TGCGCCAGCAGCCAAGATCGTCAGGGTCCCTACGAGCAGTACTTC; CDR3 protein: CASSQDRQGPYEQYF
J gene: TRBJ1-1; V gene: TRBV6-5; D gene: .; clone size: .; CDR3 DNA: TGTGCCAGCAGCTACTTATATCGGATGAACACTGAAGCTTTCTTT; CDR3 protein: CASSYLYRMNTEAFF
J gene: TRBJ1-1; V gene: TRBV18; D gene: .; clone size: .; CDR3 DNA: TGTGCCAGCTCACGGCGGGAAACCGAAGCTTTCTTT; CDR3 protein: CASSRRETEAFF
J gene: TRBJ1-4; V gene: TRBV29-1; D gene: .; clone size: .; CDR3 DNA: TGCAGCACCCAACAGGGCGCTAATGAAAAACTGTTTTTT; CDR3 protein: CSTQQGANEKLFF
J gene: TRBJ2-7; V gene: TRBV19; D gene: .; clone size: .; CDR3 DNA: TGTGCCAGTAGTATTTGGCCAGGGAATTACGAGCAGTACTTC; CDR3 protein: CASSIWPGNYEQYF
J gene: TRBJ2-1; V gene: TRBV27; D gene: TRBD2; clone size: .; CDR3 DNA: TGTGCCACTTCCCCACTAGCGGTCAATGAGCAGTTCTTC; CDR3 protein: CATSPLAVNEQFF
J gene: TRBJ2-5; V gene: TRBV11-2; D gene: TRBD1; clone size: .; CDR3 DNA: TGTGCCAGCAGCTTAGATCTGTCCAGGGGGCCAAAGACCCAGTACTTC; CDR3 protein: CASSLDLSRGPKTQYF
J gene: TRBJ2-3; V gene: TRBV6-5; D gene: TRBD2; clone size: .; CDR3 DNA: TGTGCCAGCAGCGCGGGGGGGCGCACAGATACGCAGTATTTT; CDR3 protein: CASSAGGRTDTQYF
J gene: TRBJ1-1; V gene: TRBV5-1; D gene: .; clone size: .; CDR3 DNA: TGCGCCAGCAGCTTGGCCGGGGGAATGAACACTGAAGCTTTCTTT; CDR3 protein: CASSLAGGMNTEAFF
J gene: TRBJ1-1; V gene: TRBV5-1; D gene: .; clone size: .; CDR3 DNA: TGCGCCAGCAGCTTGACGGGAGTTGAAGCTTTCTTT; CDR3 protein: CASSLTGVEAFF
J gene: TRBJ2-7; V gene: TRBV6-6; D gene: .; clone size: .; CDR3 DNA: TGTGCCAGCAGTTACTCCCCGAACGGGAACGAGCAGTACTTC; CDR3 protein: CASSYSPNGNEQYF
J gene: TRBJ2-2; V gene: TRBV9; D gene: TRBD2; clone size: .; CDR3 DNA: TGTGCCAGCAGCGTAGGGACCGGGACTAGCGGGAGTCCCGGGGAGCTGTTTTTT; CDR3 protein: CASSVGTGTSGSPGELFF
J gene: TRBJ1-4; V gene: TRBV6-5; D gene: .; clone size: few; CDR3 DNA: TGTGCCAGCAGGTCGACTGAAAAACTGTTTTTT; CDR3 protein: CASRSTEKLFF
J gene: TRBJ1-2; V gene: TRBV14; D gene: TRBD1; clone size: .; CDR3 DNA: TGTGCCAGCAGCCAAGCTGGGACAGGGGGCTATGGCTACACCTTC; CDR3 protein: CASSQAGTGGYGYTF
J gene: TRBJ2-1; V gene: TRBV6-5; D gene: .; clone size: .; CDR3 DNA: TGTGCCAGCACTGGACTGATGCTGAATGAGCAGTTCTTC; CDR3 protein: CASTGLMLNEQFF
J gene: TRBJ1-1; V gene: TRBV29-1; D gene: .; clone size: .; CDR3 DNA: TGCAGCGTCGCTTTACTCAACTGGAATACTGAAGCTTTCTTT; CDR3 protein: CSVALLNWNTEAFF
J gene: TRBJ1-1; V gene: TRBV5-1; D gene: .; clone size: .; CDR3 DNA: TGCGCCAGCAGCTTGGAATTAGGACAAGTCGAAGCTTTCTTT; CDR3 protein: CASSLELGQVEAFF
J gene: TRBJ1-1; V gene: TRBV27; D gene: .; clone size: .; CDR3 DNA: TGTGCCAGCAGTTCCCCCAACTCGGGGGACAACACTGAAGCTTTCTTT; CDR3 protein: CASSSPNSGDNTEAFF
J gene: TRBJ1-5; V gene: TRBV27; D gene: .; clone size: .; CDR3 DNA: TGTGCCAGCAGCCTAAGGACAGCAAATCAGCCCCAGCATTTT; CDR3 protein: CASSLRTANQPQHF
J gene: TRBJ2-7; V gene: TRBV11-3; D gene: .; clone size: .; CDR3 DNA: TGTGCCAGCGGACTTCACCGGGAAGGGGCCTACGAGCAGTACTTC; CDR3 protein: CASGLHREGAYEQYF
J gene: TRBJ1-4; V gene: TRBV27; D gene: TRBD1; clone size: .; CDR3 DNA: TGTGCCAGCAGTTTATCGAACGACAGGGGGATTGCAACTAATGAAAAACTGTTTTTT; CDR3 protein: CASSLSNDRGIATNEKLFF
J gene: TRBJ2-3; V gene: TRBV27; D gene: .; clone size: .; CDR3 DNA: TGTGCCAGCAGTGTACCCGGGACTACGCAGTATTTT; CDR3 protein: CASSVPGTTQYF
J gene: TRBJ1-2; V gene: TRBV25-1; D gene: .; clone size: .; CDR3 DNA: TGTGCCAGCAGTGAATTAGAGGCGGGCTACACCTTC; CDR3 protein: CASSELEAGYTF
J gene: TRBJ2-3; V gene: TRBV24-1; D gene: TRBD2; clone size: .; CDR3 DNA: TGTGCCACCAGTGGGGCCCATGGAACTAGCGGGAGTAAGACAGATACGCAGTATTTT; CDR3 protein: CATSGAHGTSGSKTDTQYF
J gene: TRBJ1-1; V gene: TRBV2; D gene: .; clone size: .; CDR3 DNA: TGTGCCAGCGTTTCGTCCGGGAGTGAAGCTTTCTTT; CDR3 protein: CASVSSGSEAFF
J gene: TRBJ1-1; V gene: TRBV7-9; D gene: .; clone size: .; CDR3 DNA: TGTGCCAGCAGCTCCCTCGGGGGGAACACTGAAGCTTTCTTT; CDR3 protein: CASSSLGGNTEAFF
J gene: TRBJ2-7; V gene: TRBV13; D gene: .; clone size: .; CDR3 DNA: TGTGCCAGCAGCTCGCTCCCGTACGAGCAGTACTTC; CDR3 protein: CASSSLPYEQYF
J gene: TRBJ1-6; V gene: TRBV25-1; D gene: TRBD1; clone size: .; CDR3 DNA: TGTGCCAGCAGTAAGTCAGGGGGTGGAATGTTTGGTTCACCCCTCCACTTT; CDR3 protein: CASSKSGGGMFGSPLHF
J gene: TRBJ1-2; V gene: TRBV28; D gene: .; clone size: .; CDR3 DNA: TGTGCCAGCAGTTTATATACATCCTATGGCTACACCTTC; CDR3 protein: CASSLYTSYGYTF
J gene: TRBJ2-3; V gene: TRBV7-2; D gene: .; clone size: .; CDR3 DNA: TGTGCCAGCAGCTTAGCGTCATCCCTAGGTCTAGATACGCAGTATTTT; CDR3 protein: CASSLASSLGLDTQYF
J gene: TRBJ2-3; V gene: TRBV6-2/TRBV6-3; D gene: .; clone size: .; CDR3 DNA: TGTGCCAGCAGTTATTACGGCGGAGACACAGATACGCAGTATTTT; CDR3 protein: CASSYYGGDTDTQYF
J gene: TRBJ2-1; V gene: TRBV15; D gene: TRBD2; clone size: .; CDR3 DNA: TGTGCCACCAGCAGCCAAGTACTAGCGGGAGGCTATGAGCAGTTCTTC; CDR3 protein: CATSSQVLAGGYEQFF
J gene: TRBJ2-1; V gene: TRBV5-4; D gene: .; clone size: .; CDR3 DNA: TGTGCCAGCAGCTTGTCTGGAGGTGAGCAGTTCTTC; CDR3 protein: CASSLSGGEQFF
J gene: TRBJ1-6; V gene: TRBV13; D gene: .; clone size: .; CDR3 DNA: TGTGCCAGCAGCTTGATAAACTCACCCCTCCACTTT; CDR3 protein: CASSLINSPLHF
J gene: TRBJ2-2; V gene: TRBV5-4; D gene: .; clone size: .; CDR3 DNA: TGTGCCAGCAGCTTGGGGCCGCTTGGGGAGCTGTTTTTT; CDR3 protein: CASSLGPLGELFF
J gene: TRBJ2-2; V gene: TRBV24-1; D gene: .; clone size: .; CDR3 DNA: TGTGCCACCAGAGGGACTTCCAACACCGGGGAGCTGTTTTTT; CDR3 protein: CATRGTSNTGELFF
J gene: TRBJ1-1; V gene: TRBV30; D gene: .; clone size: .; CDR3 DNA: TGTGCCTGGAGAGGGCAGGGGGAAGCTTTCTTT; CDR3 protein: CAWRGQGEAFF
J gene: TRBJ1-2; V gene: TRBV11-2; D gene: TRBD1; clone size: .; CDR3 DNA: TGTGCCAGCAGCCCCACTGCCGGGACAGGGCATGGCTACACCTTC; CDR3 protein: CASSPTAGTGHGYTF
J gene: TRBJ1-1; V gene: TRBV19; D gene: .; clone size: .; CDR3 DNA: TGTGCCAGTGATCACATCGTAAGGCCGAACACTGAAGCTTTCTTT; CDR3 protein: CASDHIVRPNTEAFF
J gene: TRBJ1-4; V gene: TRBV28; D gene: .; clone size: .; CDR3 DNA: TGTGCCAGCAGTCCCTCGTTTATTGACACGTTTAATGAAAAACTGTTTTTT; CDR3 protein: CASSPSFIDTFNEKLFF
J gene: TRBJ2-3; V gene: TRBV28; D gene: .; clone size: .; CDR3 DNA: TGTGCCAGCAGTTCCCCACAAGGGGATACGCAGTATTTT; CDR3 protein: CASSSPQGDTQYF
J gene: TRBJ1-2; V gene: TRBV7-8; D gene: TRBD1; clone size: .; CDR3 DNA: TGTGCCAGCAGCGGGGACAGCCCGTCCTATGGCTACACCTTC; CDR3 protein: CASSGDSPSYGYTF
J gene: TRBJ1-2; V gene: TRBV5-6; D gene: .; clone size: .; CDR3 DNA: TGTGCCAGCAGCTTGGCCAGGGGCTATGGCTACACCTTC; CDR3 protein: CASSLARGYGYTF
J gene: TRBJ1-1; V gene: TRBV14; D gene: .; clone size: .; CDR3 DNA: TGTGCCAGCAGCCTACAGGGGAACACTGAAGCTTTCTTT; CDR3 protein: CASSLQGNTEAFF
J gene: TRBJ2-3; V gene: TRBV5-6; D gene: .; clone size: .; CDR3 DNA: TGTGCCAGCAGCTTGGAGGTGGGTAGCACAGATACGCAGTATTTT; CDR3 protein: CASSLEVGSTDTQYF
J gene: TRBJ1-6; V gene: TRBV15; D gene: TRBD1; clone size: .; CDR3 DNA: TGTGCCACCAGCACCGCCGGGACAGGGAATTCACCCCTCCACTTT; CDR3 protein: CATSTAGTGNSPLHF